This passage covers 24 T cell receptor beta chains from one sample sequenced in a study of cytomegalovirus exposure and HLA in healthy donors. Sequenced by immunoSEQ multiplex PCR; TCRdb stores in-frame clones only, minus some. The profile shows some 250,000 clones, less than 95% of them singletons. What was sequenced was PBMCs. The receptors were gathered from a woman aged 25 to 39 in good health and CMV-seronegative.

The chain carries TRBV30 and TRBJ2-7, with 9 bases that match TRBD1. Germline V gene data show CDR1 as GTSNPN and CDR2 as SVGIG (reference sequence). This CDR3 has 15 amino acids. The trim removed 0 bases at V and 5 bases at J, leaving 8 bases unmatched. The DNA of the CDR3 is TGTGCCTGGAGTGTGAAGGGACAGGGTTCTCACGAGCAGTACTTC. Its protein product is CAWSVKGQGSHEQYF. Complete variable domain (other parts from reference TRBV30 and TRBJ2-7): SQTIHQWPATLVQPVGSPLSLECTVEGTSNPNLYWYRQAAGRGLQLLFYSVGIGQISSEVPQNLSASRPQDRQFILSSKKLLLSDSGFYLCAWSVKGQGSHEQYFGPGTRLTVT.

This chain links TRBV28 with TRBJ1-2; possibly TRBD1 for D (5 bases). CDR1 and CDR2 from the germline V gene are MDHEN and SYDVKM. Trimming removed 6 bases at V and 8 bases at J, with 19 bases between. This CDR3 is 14 amino acids long. The CDR3 nucleotides read TGTGCCAGCAGACCGTACGGGGCTCCAGGGGGCTACACCTTC. Translating gives CASRPYGAPGGYTF.

CDR3 sequence: CASSQARQTYTQYF. Here the CDR3 DNA reads TGTGCCAGCAGCCAAGCCCGACAGACCTATACGCAGTATTTT. The rearrangement links TRBV4-2 to TRBJ2-3, with TRBD1 as a possible D gene (5 bases). CDR3 length equals 14 residues. Deletions cut 1 base from V and 7 bases from J, with 12 bases between. Germline CDR1 is LGHNA and CDR2 is YNFKEQ.

This chain joins TRBV6-6 and TRBJ1-2; D gene uncertain. V was clipped by 3 bases and J by 1 base, with 9 bases between them. Germline assignment: CDR1 MNHNY and CDR2 SVGAGI (reference sequence). The CDR3 contains 14 residues. DNA for the CDR3: TGTGCCAGCAGTTATTCCACAAATAACTATGGCTACACCTTC. It yields the protein CASSYSTNNYGYTF.

V gene TRBV9 combines with J gene TRBJ2-5, with a tentative D call TRBD1 (6 bases). Trimming left V 2 bases short and J 2 bases short, with 16 bases between. The CDR3 loop spans 16 amino acids. Per the germline V gene, CDR1 is SGDLS and CDR2 is YYNGEE. The CDR3 region has the DNA TGTGCCAGCAGCGTCACCCCGGGACATCTACAAGAGACCCAGTACTTC. This encodes CASSVTPGHLQETQYF.

The V gene is TRBV5-1, the J gene TRBJ1-2; D is possibly TRBD1 (5 bases). Germline V CDR1 and CDR2: SGHRS, YFSETQ. V lost 0 bases to trimming and J lost 6 bases, with 15 bases between them. CDR3 size: 15 residues. The CDR3 loop reads CASSLEAQGADGYTF. CDR3 DNA sequence: TGCGCCAGCAGCTTGGAAGCTCAAGGGGCGGATGGCTACACCTTC.

This chain links TRBV11-2 with TRBJ2-5; 8 bases map to TRBD2. V lost 4 bases to trimming and J lost 4 bases; unmatched junction nucleotides: 8. Germline values: CDR1 SGHAT, CDR2 FQNNGV. CDR3 size: 15 residues. In DNA, the CDR3 is TGTGCCAGCAGCTGGGGAGCGGGAGCTGGAGAGACCCAGTACTTC. This gives the protein CASSWGAGAGETQYF.

Of note for this clone: The junction departs from the called germline gene at one end, perhaps through a read error. The chain carries TRBV2 and TRBJ2-7; 7 nucleotides line up with TRBD1. Per germline, CDR1 SNHLY and CDR2 FYNNEI. CDR3 length: 14 residues. CDR3 residues: CARSVQGLPYEQYF. The CDR3 DNA reads as TGTGCCAGGAGTGTACAGGGGCTTCCCTACGAGCAGTACTTC.

The V and J genes are TRBV6-5 and TRBJ1-1; D gene ambiguous. CDR3 length: 11 amino acids. Trimming removed 8 bases from V and 1 base from J, with 5 bases in between. In germline, CDR1 is MNHEY, CDR2 SVGAGI. CDR3 protein: CASAKNTEAFF. CDR3 bases: TGTGCCAGCGCAAAGAACACTGAAGCTTTCTTT.

The chain has TRBV7-3 and TRBJ2-6; a weak D match, TRBD2 (6 bases). V shed 0 bases and J shed 2 bases, with 14 bases lying between them. CDR1 is SGHTA, CDR2 FQGTGA, per germline. CDR3 length: 18 amino acids. The chain's CDR3 is CASSLTGMGGAGANVLTF. CDR3 in DNA: TGTGCCAGCAGCTTAACTGGAATGGGGGGTGCTGGGGCCAACGTCCTGACTTTC.

This clone was picked up a small number of times. The V call is TRBV6-5, the J call TRBJ1-5, with D maybe TRBD1 (5 bases). V was clipped by 4 bases and J by 7 bases, with 11 bases between them. CDR3 length equals 13 residues. CDR1 is MNHEY and CDR2 is SVGAGI in the germline V gene. The CDR3 bases are TGTGCCAGCAGTTGGGGCCGGACCCAGCCCCAGCATTTT. Translation gives CASSWGRTQPQHF.

The chain joins TRBV28 to TRBJ1-1; 10 bases agree with TRBD1. The trim removed 2 bases at V and 7 bases at J, leaving 4 bases unmatched. This CDR3 has 14 residues. Germline-derived CDR1 and CDR2 are MDHEN and SYDVKM. The CDR3 sequence is CASSLPGQGFEAFF. CDR3 DNA: TGTGCCAGCAGTTTACCGGGACAGGGGTTTGAAGCTTTCTTT.

J is TRBJ2-7 and V is TRBV5-1; no definite D call. V gave up 1 base and J gave up 5 bases, with 13 bases separating them. The CDR3 is 14 amino acids. The germline V gene has CDR1 SGHRS and CDR2 YFSETQ. The DNA of the CDR3 is TGCGCCAGCAGCTTGTTAGCCCAACACCACGAGCAGTACTTC. Translated: CASSLLAQHHEQYF.

CDR3 bases: TGCAGCGCGGGACAGGGGAACATAGATGGCTACACCTTC. Amino acids: CSAGQGNIDGYTF. The chain couples TRBV29-1 to TRBJ1-2, with TRBD1 matching 10 bases. The CDR3 has 13 residues. Per the germline V gene, CDR1 is SQVTM and CDR2 is ANQGSEA. With V trimmed by 7 bases and J by 6 bases, 8 bases remained unmatched.

The chain employs TRBV28 and TRBJ2-1; 9 nucleotides match TRBD1. The CDR3 is 20 residues long. After removal of 6 bases from V and 0 bases from J, the junction contained 18 bases not matched to a gene. The germline V gene encodes CDR1 MDHEN and CDR2 SYDVKM. In DNA, the CDR3 is TGTGCCAGCAGAGTGGACAGGGGCGCCCCGAGAATGGGCTCCTACAATGAGCAGTTCTTC. This codes for CASRVDRGAPRMGSYNEQFF.

The V gene is TRBV29-1, the J gene TRBJ2-7; D perhaps matches TRBD2 (6 bases). The CDR3 contains 11 residues. V lost 4 bases and J lost 5, with 9 bases in between. Germline V gives CDR1 SQVTM, CDR2 ANQGSEA. The DNA for the CDR3 is TGCAGCGTTGCCGGGAGCCACGAGCAGTACTTC. The encoded protein is CSVAGSHEQYF.

The chain recombines TRBV2 with TRBJ1-5; unclear D gene. Looked up from germline, CDR1 is SNHLY and CDR2 is FYNNEI. This CDR3 contains 13 residues. V was cut by 2 bases and J by 4 bases, with 6 bases left in between. The CDR3 coding sequence is TGTGCCAGCAGTGAATCGGAAAATCAGCCCCAGCATTTT. Translating gives CASSESENQPQHF.

V and J are TRBV6-1 and TRBJ2-5, with 11 nucleotides matching TRBD2. Germline V lookup: CDR1 MNHNS, CDR2 SASEGT. CDR3 length: 15 residues. Germline trimming cut 3 bases from V and 3 bases from J; bases unmatched to any gene: 3. CDR3 sequence: CASSEPGLAEETQYF. In DNA form, the CDR3 reads TGTGCCAGCAGTGAGCCGGGACTAGCGGAAGAGACCCAGTACTTC.

The rearrangement uses TRBV27 and TRBJ2-1, with TRBD2 matching 13 bases. Trimming at V came to 5 bases and at J to 5 bases, leaving 3 bases not matched to a gene. This CDR3 is 15 amino acids long. The V gene's germline CDR1 is MNHEY and CDR2 SMNVEV (reference sequence). In DNA form, the CDR3 reads TGTGCCAGCAGTCTCGGGACTAGCGGGAACAATGAGCAGTTCTTC. This sequence encodes CASSLGTSGNNEQFF.

This chain connects TRBV9 to TRBJ2-1, with TRBD2 matching 8 bases. The germline V gene has CDR1 SGDLS and CDR2 YYNGEE. The ends lost 1 base at V and 3 bases at J; junction bases unmatched: 15. The CDR3 runs 19 residues. CDR3 in amino acids: CASSVIPNAAGVVYNEQFF. CDR3 bases: TGTGCCAGCAGCGTAATCCCTAACGCAGCGGGAGTAGTCTACAATGAGCAGTTCTTC.

The chain is built from TRBV5-1 and TRBJ2-3; D unclear. The germline V gene encodes CDR1 SGHRS and CDR2 YFSETQ. The CDR3 has 14 amino acids. V gave up 0 bases and J gave up 2 bases, with 7 bases separating them. CDR3 coding DNA: TGCGCCAGCAGCTTGGCCTCCCACACAGATACGCAGTATTTT. Protein sequence: CASSLASHTDTQYF.

The chain is built from TRBV5-1 and TRBJ1-4; D gene ambiguous. The CDR3 is 15 amino acids. V gave up 1 base and J gave up 3 bases, with 10 bases separating them. Per germline, CDR1 SGHRS and CDR2 YFSETQ. The CDR3 DNA follows: TGCGCCAGCAGCTTGTTCCGCGACGCTAATGAAAAACTGTTTTTT. Translated, it gives CASSLFRDANEKLFF. The complete variable domain, with remaining parts taken from reference TRBV5-1 and TRBJ1-4, reads KAGVTQTPRYLIKTRGQQVTLSCSPISGHRSVSWYQQTPGQGLQFLFEYFSETQRNKGNFPGRFSGRQFSNSRSEMNVSTLELGDSALYLCASSLFRDANEKLFFGSGTQLSVL.

The gene calls are TRBV29-1 and TRBJ2-7; TRBD1 might be the D (6 bases). Trimming removed 5 bases from V and 0 bases from J, with 14 bases in between. Germline loops: CDR1 SQVTM, CDR2 ANQGSEA. The CDR3 has 14 amino acids. The CDR3 region is CSVSGARDSYEQYF. CDR3 in DNA: TGCAGCGTTTCAGGGGCTAGGGACTCCTACGAGCAGTACTTC.

The rearrangement uses TRBV30 and TRBJ2-5; perhaps D is TRBD1 or TRBD2 (5 bases each). The CDR3 consists of 20 residues. The germline V and J ends were trimmed by 3 bases and 1 base, with 30 bases remaining between them. Germline V gives CDR1 GTSNPN, CDR2 SVGIG (reference sequence). CDR3 region: CAWRDQAGTNIIDGQETQYF. CDR3 nucleotide sequence: TGTGCCTGGAGAGACCAAGCCGGGACCAATATAATAGACGGCCAAGAGACCCAGTACTTC.